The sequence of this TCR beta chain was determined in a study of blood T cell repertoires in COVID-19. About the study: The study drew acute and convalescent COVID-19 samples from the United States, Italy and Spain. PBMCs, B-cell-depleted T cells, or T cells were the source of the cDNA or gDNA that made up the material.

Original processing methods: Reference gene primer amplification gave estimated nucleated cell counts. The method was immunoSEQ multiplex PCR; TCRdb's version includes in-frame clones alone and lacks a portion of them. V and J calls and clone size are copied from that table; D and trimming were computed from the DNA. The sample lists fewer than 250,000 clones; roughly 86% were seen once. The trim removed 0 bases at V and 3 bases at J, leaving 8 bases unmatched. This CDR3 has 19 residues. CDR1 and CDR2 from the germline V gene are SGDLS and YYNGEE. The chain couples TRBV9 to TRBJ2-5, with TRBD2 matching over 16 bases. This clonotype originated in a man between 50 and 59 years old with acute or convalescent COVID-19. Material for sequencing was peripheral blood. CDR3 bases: TGTGCCAGCAGCGTAGGTTCGGGACTAGCGGGGGGGGCTAAAGAGACCCAGTACTTC. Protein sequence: CASSVGSGLAGGAKETQYF.